The clone carrying this T cell receptor (beta chain) was seen a handful of times. Its antigen is unknown. This sample was included in a study of beta chain features in type 1 diabetes. Every bit of the isolated RNA underwent reverse transcription, so sequencing read expressed TCRB transcripts. TCRdb keeps only in-frame clones here, not all; method: immunoSEQ multiplex PCR. This sample has a few hundred thousand clones, with roughly 17% found just once. Deletions cut 4 bases from V and 5 bases from J, with 15 bases between. Germline V gene lookup returns CDR1 SGHRS and CDR2 YFSETQ. This CDR3 has 14 amino acids. Study findings and constraints: Among patients with Type 1 diabetes, TCRB CDR3s were moderately but significantly shorter in every one of the four CD4+ subsets. Insertions were fewer and deletions more numerous at VDJ junctions in type 1 diabetes patients.

This TCR came from a man between 25 and 39 years old with type 1 diabetes. Sequencing was done on a sample of naive CD4+ T cells from blood. The chain employs TRBV5-1 and TRBJ2-5, with D perhaps matching TRBD1 or TRBD2 (5 bases each). DNA of the CDR3: TGCGCCAGCAGCGGGGACGTTGGTGGGGAGACCCAGTACTTC. The encoded protein is CASSGDVGGETQYF.